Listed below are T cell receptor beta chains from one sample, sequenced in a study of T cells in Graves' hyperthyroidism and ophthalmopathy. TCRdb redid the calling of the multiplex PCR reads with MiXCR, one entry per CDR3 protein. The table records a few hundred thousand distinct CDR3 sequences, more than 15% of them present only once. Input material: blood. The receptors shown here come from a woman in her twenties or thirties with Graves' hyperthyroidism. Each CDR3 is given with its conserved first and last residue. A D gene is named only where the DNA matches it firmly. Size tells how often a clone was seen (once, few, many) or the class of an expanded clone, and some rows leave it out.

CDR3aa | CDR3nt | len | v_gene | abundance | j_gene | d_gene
CAWSVDGGSPLHF | TGTGCCTGGAGTGTCGATGGTGGCTCACCCCTCCACTTT | 13 | TRBV30 | many | TRBJ1-6 | -
CASSLRLAGEGGDEQFF | TGTGCCAGCAGCTTAAGACTAGCGGGAGAGGGCGGGGATGAGCAGTTCTTC | 17 | TRBV13 | - | TRBJ2-1 | TRBD2
CASSYSSTLDRANQPQHF | TGTGCCAGCAGTTACTCGAGTACCTTGGACAGAGCCAATCAGCCCCAGCATTTT | 18 | TRBV6-5 | few | TRBJ1-5 | -
CASSSDSPVNTEAFF | TGTGCCAGCAGCTCGGACAGCCCGGTAAACACTGAAGCTTTCTTT | 15 | TRBV7-9 | - | TRBJ1-1 | -
CAWSQGLGTEAFF | TGTGCCTGGTCACAGGGTTTGGGCACTGAAGCTTTCTTT | 13 | TRBV30 | many | TRBJ1-1 | -
CSASTSGTFNTDTQYF | TGCAGTGCTAGCACCTCCGGGACTTTTAACACAGATACGCAGTATTTT | 16 | TRBV20-1 | many | TRBJ2-3 | -
CAGSYWTGCYEQYF | TGTGCCGGCAGCTACTGGACAGGGTGCTACGAGCAGTACTTC | 14 | TRBV11-2 | - | TRBJ2-7 | TRBD1
CASSWDRVRYGYTF | TGTGCCAGCAGCTGGGACAGGGTACGGTATGGCTACACCTTC | 14 | TRBV7-2 | few | TRBJ1-2 | TRBD1
CSHTRENEQYF | TGCAGCCATACCAGGGAAAACGAGCAGTACTTC | 11 | TRBV20-1 | many | TRBJ2-7 | -
CATSDRDGANTGELFF | TGTGCCACCAGTGATCGTGACGGTGCGAACACCGGGGAGCTGTTTTTT | 16 | TRBV24-1 | many | TRBJ2-2 | -
CASRQQGSTGPQGEQFF | TGTGCCAGCAGACAACAGGGATCCACCGGGCCTCAGGGTGAGCAGTTCTTC | 17 | TRBV6-4 | - | TRBJ2-1 | -
CASSPEGSHGYTF | TGTGCCAGCTCACCAGAAGGGTCCCATGGCTACACCTTC | 13 | TRBV18 | many | TRBJ1-2 | -
CASSLRADMYQETQYF | TGTGCCAGCAGCTTAAGGGCTGACATGTACCAAGAGACCCAGTACTTC | 16 | TRBV7-2 | - | TRBJ2-5 | -
CASSEFPGPPKLFF | TGTGCCAGCAGTGAATTCCCGGGACCTCCGAAACTGTTTTTT | 14 | TRBV25-1 | - | TRBJ1-4 | -
CASSLFLAGGDTQYF | TGTGCCAGCAGCTTATTTTTAGCGGGAGGGGATACGCAGTATTTT | 15 | TRBV11-2 | many | TRBJ2-3 | TRBD2
CASSPGENTEAFF | TGTGCCAGCTCACCGGGGGAGAACACTGAAGCTTTCTTT | 13 | TRBV18 | many | TRBJ1-1 | -
CASSLNPGNQETQYF | TGTGCTAGCAGCTTAAACCCCGGGAACCAAGAGACCCAGTACTTC | 15 | TRBV7-7 | - | TRBJ2-5 | -
CASSEDGGALNSPLHF | TGTGCCAGCAGTGAAGATGGAGGGGCATTGAATTCACCCCTCCACTTT | 16 | TRBV2 | few | TRBJ1-6 | -
CASSLPGGSGYTF | TGTGCCAGCAGTTTGCCAGGGGGATCGGGCTACACCTTC | 13 | TRBV7-3 | many | TRBJ1-2 | TRBD1
CSASNDEQFF | TGCAGTGCTAGCAACGATGAGCAGTTCTTC | 10 | TRBV20-1 | few | TRBJ2-1 | -
CASSWRTSGRASYNEQFF | TGTGCCAGCAGCTGGCGGACTAGCGGGAGGGCCTCGTACAATGAGCAGTTCTTC | 18 | TRBV7-2 | - | TRBJ2-1 | TRBD2
CASSFVAVMNTEAFF | TGTGCCAGCAGTTTCGTGGCGGTGATGAACACTGAAGCTTTCTTT | 15 | TRBV28 | many | TRBJ1-1 | -
CASSLETGQDEQYF | TGCGCCAGCAGCTTGGAGACAGGGCAGGACGAGCAGTACTTC | 14 | TRBV5-1 | many | TRBJ2-7 | TRBD1
CASSSPPGQDEKLFF | TGTGCCAGCAGCTCACCCCCGGGACAGGATGAAAAACTGTTTTTT | 15 | TRBV7-2 | many | TRBJ1-4 | TRBD1
CASSLSSVTGELFF | TGTGCCAGCAGCCTATCAAGCGTGACCGGGGAGCTGTTTTTT | 14 | TRBV3-1 | many | TRBJ2-2 | -
CASIQGGAGNTIYF | TGTGCCAGCATCCAAGGGGGGGCTGGAAACACCATATATTTT | 14 | TRBV12-3/TRBV12-4 | few | TRBJ1-3 | -
CSAREIFRVAEAGNEQFF | TGCAGTGCTAGAGAAATATTTCGGGTGGCCGAGGCAGGCAATGAGCAGTTCTTC | 18 | TRBV20-1 | few | TRBJ2-1 | -
CASSPVPTRDQETQYF | TGTGCCAGCTCACCCGTCCCCACTAGAGACCAAGAGACCCAGTACTTC | 16 | TRBV18 | few | TRBJ2-5 | -
CAADRVSTGELFF | TGTGCCGCCGACAGGGTGAGCACCGGGGAGCTGTTTTTT | 13 | TRBV30 | many | TRBJ2-2 | TRBD1
CASGRTSGSHEQFF | TGTGCCAGTGGGAGGACTAGCGGGAGTCATGAGCAGTTCTTC | 14 | TRBV7-9 | - | TRBJ2-1 | TRBD2
CASSLAGDWTDTQYF | TGTGCCAGCAGCTTAGCCGGGGATTGGACAGATACGCAGTATTTT | 15 | TRBV7-9 | few | TRBJ2-3 | -
CASSLGQGARYEQYF | TGTGCCAGCAGCCTAGGACAGGGGGCCCGCTACGAGCAGTACTTC | 15 | TRBV11-2 | many | TRBJ2-7 | TRBD1
CATTPKAPEQYF | TGTGCCACGACTCCAAAGGCGCCCGAGCAGTACTTC | 12 | TRBV6-9 | many | TRBJ2-7 | -
CASRRDSTWAGELFF | TGTGCCAGCAGACGGGACTCAACCTGGGCCGGGGAGCTGTTTTTT | 15 | TRBV6-1 | many | TRBJ2-2 | -
CSGLTRETQYF | TGCAGCGGCCTCACGCGGGAGACCCAGTACTTC | 11 | TRBV20-1 | many | TRBJ2-5 | -
CATGQRTGLGYTF | TGTGCCACCGGCCAAAGAACAGGGCTTGGCTACACCTTC | 13 | TRBV15 | - | TRBJ1-2 | -
CASTHRSGRANTEAFF | TGCGCCAGCACTCATCGATCCGGCAGGGCGAACACTGAAGCTTTCTTT | 16 | TRBV5-1 | many | TRBJ1-1 | -
CASSFRGRDSPTDTQYF | TGTGCCAGCAGCTTTAGAGGGCGGGACTCTCCCACAGATACGCAGTATTTT | 17 | TRBV7-3 | - | TRBJ2-3 | -
CASSPSRGLAGGPYEQYF | TGTGCCAGCAGCCCATCTCGGGGACTAGCGGGAGGGCCTTACGAGCAGTACTTC | 18 | TRBV28 | many | TRBJ2-7 | TRBD2
CSVAMTASYNEQFF | TGCAGCGTTGCCATGACGGCCTCCTACAATGAGCAGTTCTTC | 14 | TRBV29-1 | few | TRBJ2-1 | -
CSARTSETYNEQFF | TGCAGTGCTAGGACTAGCGAGACCTACAATGAGCAGTTCTTC | 14 | TRBV20-1 | many | TRBJ2-1 | TRBD2
CASSLLSGELFF | TGTGCCAGCAGTCTCCTCTCCGGGGAGCTGTTTTTT | 12 | TRBV28 | - | TRBJ2-2 | -
CAVEAGSTDTEAFF | TGTGCCGTAGAAGCCGGATCGACGGACACTGAAGCTTTCTTT | 14 | TRBV30 | many | TRBJ1-1 | -
CASSSHSGSAEAFF | TGTGCCAGCAGTTCACACTCAGGGTCGGCTGAAGCTTTCTTT | 14 | TRBV12-3/TRBV12-4 | many | TRBJ1-1 | -
CAISHGDVAKNIQYF | TGTGCCATCAGTCACGGGGACGTAGCCAAAAACATTCAGTACTTC | 15 | TRBV10-3 | - | TRBJ2-4 | -
CAAGLSPGDNQPQHF | TGTGCCGCCGGGTTAAGTCCAGGGGACAATCAGCCCCAGCATTTT | 15 | TRBV10-3 | - | TRBJ1-5 | -
CASSPTETIKAFF | TGTGCCAGCAGCCCGACAGAGACCATAAAAGCTTTCTTT | 13 | TRBV27 | many | TRBJ1-1 | -
CASSQDNRDFNEQYF | TGCGCCAGCAGCCAGGACAACCGGGACTTCAATGAGCAGTACTTC | 15 | TRBV4-1 | - | TRBJ2-7 | -
CASSYRQGEANYGYTF | TGTGCCAGCAGTTACAGACAGGGGGAGGCTAACTATGGCTACACCTTC | 16 | TRBV6-1 | many | TRBJ1-2 | TRBD1
CASSLRASGHNEQFF | TGTGCCAGCAGCCTCCGCGCTAGCGGCCACAATGAGCAGTTCTTC | 15 | TRBV7-9 | many | TRBJ2-1 | TRBD2
CASSRSGSGSLAEQFF | TGTGCCAGCAGCCGCTCGGGTAGCGGGAGTCTGGCTGAGCAGTTCTTC | 16 | TRBV7-9 | few | TRBJ2-1 | TRBD2
CASSLMVSEGNEQFF | TGTGCCAGCAGCTTAATGGTTAGCGAGGGTAATGAGCAGTTCTTC | 15 | TRBV7-2 | - | TRBJ2-1 | -
CASRGLGVALRDTQYF | TGTGCCAGCAGGGGGTTAGGGGTGGCCTTGCGAGATACGCAGTATTTT | 16 | TRBV2 | many | TRBJ2-3 | -
CASSPTSLGKGSRGYTF | TGTGCCAGCTCACCGACTTCCTTGGGTAAAGGTAGTAGGGGCTACACCTTC | 17 | TRBV18 | few | TRBJ1-2 | -
CASSLVQVYNEQFF | TGCGCCAGCAGCTTGGTTCAGGTTTACAATGAGCAGTTCTTC | 14 | TRBV5-1 | many | TRBJ2-1 | -
CASSRDREAYERYF | TGTGCCAGCAGTAGGGACAGGGAGGCTTACGAGCGGTACTTC | 14 | TRBV7-2 | - | TRBJ2-7 | TRBD1
CASSEGGGNYGYTF | TGTGCCAGCAGTGAGGGTGGCGGGAACTATGGCTACACCTTC | 14 | TRBV9 | few | TRBJ1-2 | -